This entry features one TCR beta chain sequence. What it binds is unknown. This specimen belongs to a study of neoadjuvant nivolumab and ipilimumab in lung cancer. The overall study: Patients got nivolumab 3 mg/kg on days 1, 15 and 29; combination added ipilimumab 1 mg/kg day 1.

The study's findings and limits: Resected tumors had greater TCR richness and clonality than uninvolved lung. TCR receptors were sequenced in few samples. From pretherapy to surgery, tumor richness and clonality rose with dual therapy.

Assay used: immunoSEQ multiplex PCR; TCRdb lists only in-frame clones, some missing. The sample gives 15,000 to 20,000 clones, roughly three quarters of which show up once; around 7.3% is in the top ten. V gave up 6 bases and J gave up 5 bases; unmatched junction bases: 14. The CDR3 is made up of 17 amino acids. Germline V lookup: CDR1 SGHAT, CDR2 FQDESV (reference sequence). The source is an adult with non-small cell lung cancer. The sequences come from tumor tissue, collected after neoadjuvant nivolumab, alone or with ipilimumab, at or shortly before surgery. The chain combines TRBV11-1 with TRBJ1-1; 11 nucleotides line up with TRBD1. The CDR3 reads CASSFPSLGTGGTEAFF. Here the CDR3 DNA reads TGTGCCAGCAGTTTCCCATCTCTTGGGACAGGGGGGACTGAAGCTTTCTTT.